The entry below describes one T cell receptor (beta chain). The antigen remains unidentified. Trimming pared 5 bases from V and 7 bases from J, leaving 12 bases between. From germline, CDR1 is SQVTM and CDR2 ANQGSEA. This CDR3 is 11 amino acids long. Unique molecular identifiers were used to barcode this TCRbeta library. TCRdb called the PCR reads again in MiXCR, with one record for every CDR3 protein. The data hold 350,000 to 500,000 distinct CDR3 sequences, with approximately 42% observed a single time. The sample comes from a study of T-cell reconstitution after alpha-beta-depleted transplantation in children. General observations from the study: Newly made T cells mostly supplied T-cell counts and diversity one year after transplant. Several hundred expanded graft clones reportedly gave rise to the alpha-beta T cells present about two months after transplant. Surviving recipient T cells and thymic progenitors accounted for the high day-60 TCRbeta diversity observed in some patients.

Sample: PBMCs, taken before TCRalphabeta/CD19-depleted stem cell transplant. The chain carries TRBV29-1 and TRBJ2-7; no definite D call. This receptor was obtained from a girl aged 2-10 years with aplastic anemia, due to receive a stem cell transplant. The CDR3: CSVQTREEQYF. The CDR3 nucleotides read TGCAGCGTTCAGACTCGTGAAGAGCAGTACTTC.